This TCR beta chain derives from a study of T-cell memory formation after mild COVID-19. This clonotype turned up a few times. Germline lookup yields CDR1 MDHEN and CDR2 SYDVKM. Deletions cut 5 bases from V and 10 bases from J, with 12 bases between. The CDR3 sequence is 12 residues long. From the 5' RACE reads, TCRdb called clonotypes with MiXCR, one entry per CDR3 protein. The table has approximately 210,000 distinct CDR3 sequences, more than 9% seen once; the top ten hold less than 4%. The gene calls are TRBV28 and TRBJ2-1; D is possibly TRBD1 or TRBD2 (5 bases each). This TCR came from a man aged 18 to 29 who had mild COVID-19 (a few samples of this study predate the infection). Cell type and time point are not known. What was sequenced was PBMCs or a T cell subset sorted from them (not recorded which). DNA of the CDR3: TGTGCCAGCAGTCCCAGGAGGACAGAGCAGTTCTTC. This gives the protein CASSPRRTEQFF. Combining the CDR3 with reference TRBV28 and TRBJ2-1 gives the whole variable domain DVKVTQSSRYLVKRTGEKVFLECVQDMDHENMFWYRQDPGLGLRLIYFSYDVKMKEKGDIPEGYSVSREKKERFSLILESASTNQTSMYLCASSPRRTEQFFGPGTRLTVL.